This passage covers 8 T cell receptor beta chains from one sample sequenced in a study of T cells in tuberculosis. Generated by immunoSEQ multiplex PCR, the TCRdb table keeps only in-frame clones and is missing some. The sample contains some 28,000 clones, nearly 90% of which appear only once. The sample taken for sequencing was PBMCs. The receptors derive from a donor aged 10 to 29 with latent tuberculosis or without tuberculosis infection.

V and J are TRBV2 and TRBJ1-5; D unclear. The CDR3 consists of 12 residues. Germline V gene data show CDR1 as SNHLY and CDR2 as FYNNEI. Deletions cut 4 bases from V and 5 bases from J, with 6 bases between. The DNA for the CDR3 is TGTGCCAGCAGTGGAGGCGATCAGCCCCAGCATTTT. Protein sequence: CASSGGDQPQHF.

This chain links TRBV18 with TRBJ2-1, with D unresolved. Germline lookup yields CDR1 KGHSH and CDR2 LQKENI. There are 13 residues in the CDR3. V lost 3 bases and J lost 5, with 8 bases in between. CDR3 loop: CASSPRQDNEQFF. DNA for the CDR3: TGTGCCAGCTCACCTCGACAAGACAATGAGCAGTTCTTC.

CDR3 sequence (DNA): TGTGCCAGCAGCTTGGCCGGGAGCAACACTGAAGCTTTCTTT. The encoded protein is CASSLAGSNTEAFF. The chain employs TRBV5-4 and TRBJ1-1; D ambiguous. V lost 0 bases to trimming and J lost 2 bases, with 8 bases between them. The CDR3 covers 14 residues. The germline V gene encodes CDR1 SGHNT and CDR2 YYREEE (reference sequence).

This chain links TRBV28 with TRBJ1-1; D not resolved. CDR1 and CDR2 from the germline V gene are MDHEN and SYDVKM. Trimming left V 7 bases short and J 11 bases short, with 14 bases between. The CDR3 sequence is 11 residues long. CDR3 sequence: CASTRELGAFF. The CDR3 bases are TGTGCCAGCACGAGGGAGCTAGGGGCTTTCTTT.

V is TRBV4-1 and J is TRBJ1-6; D unclear. Trimming removed 1 base from V and 8 bases from J, with 9 bases in between. Germline CDR1 MGHRA, CDR2 YSYEKL. CDR3 length equals 14 residues. As DNA, the CDR3 is TGCGCCAGCAGCCAAGTGAACTCGGATTCACCCCTCCACTTT. Amino acid sequence: CASSQVNSDSPLHF.

J is TRBJ2-4 and V is TRBV28, with 7 bases lining up with TRBD2. The trim removed 3 bases at V and 6 bases at J, leaving 5 bases unmatched. Germline V lookup: CDR1 MDHEN, CDR2 SYDVKM. The CDR3 has 14 residues. CDR3 DNA: TGTGCCAGCAGTTTTCATCAGCGGGGAAACATTCAGTACTTC. Translating it yields CASSFHQRGNIQYF.

The chain links TRBV13 to TRBJ2-1; TRBD2 matches 7 bases. This CDR3 has 15 residues. V lost 2 bases and J lost 7; bases outside the gene matches: 8. CDR1 PRHDT and CDR2 FYEKMQ come from the germline V gene (reference sequence). As DNA, the CDR3 is TGTGCCAGCAGCTTATTCCGGGAGGCGGGAAATGAGCAGTTCTTC. Encoded protein: CASSLFREAGNEQFF.

J is TRBJ2-2 and V is TRBV28; D call uncertain. This CDR3 has 12 residues. Germline CDR1 is MDHEN and CDR2 is SYDVKM. The germline V and J ends were trimmed by 9 bases and 3 bases, with 8 bases remaining between them. The CDR3 protein is CASRRDTGELFF. Written as DNA, the CDR3 is TGTGCCAGTCGACGGGACACCGGGGAGCTGTTTTTT.